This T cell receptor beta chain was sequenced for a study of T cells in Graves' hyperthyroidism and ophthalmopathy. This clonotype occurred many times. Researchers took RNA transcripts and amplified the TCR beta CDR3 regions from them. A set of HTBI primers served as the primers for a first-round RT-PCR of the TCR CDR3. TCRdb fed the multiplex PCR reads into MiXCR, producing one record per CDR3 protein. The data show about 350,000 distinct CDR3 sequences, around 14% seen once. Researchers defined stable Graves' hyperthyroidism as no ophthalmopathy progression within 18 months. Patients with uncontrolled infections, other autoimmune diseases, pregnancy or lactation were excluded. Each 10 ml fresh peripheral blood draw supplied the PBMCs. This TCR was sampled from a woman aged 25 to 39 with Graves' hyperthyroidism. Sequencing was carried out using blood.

CDR3 loop: CSAKRTGNEQYF. DNA for the CDR3: TGCAGCGCCAAGCGGACAGGGAACGAGCAGTACTTC. The chain uses TRBV29-1 and TRBJ2-7, with TRBD1 matching over 8 bases. This CDR3 is 12 amino acids long. Germline CDR1 SQVTM, CDR2 ANQGSEA. V shed 7 bases, J shed 5 bases, and the junction held 7 bases outside the gene matches.